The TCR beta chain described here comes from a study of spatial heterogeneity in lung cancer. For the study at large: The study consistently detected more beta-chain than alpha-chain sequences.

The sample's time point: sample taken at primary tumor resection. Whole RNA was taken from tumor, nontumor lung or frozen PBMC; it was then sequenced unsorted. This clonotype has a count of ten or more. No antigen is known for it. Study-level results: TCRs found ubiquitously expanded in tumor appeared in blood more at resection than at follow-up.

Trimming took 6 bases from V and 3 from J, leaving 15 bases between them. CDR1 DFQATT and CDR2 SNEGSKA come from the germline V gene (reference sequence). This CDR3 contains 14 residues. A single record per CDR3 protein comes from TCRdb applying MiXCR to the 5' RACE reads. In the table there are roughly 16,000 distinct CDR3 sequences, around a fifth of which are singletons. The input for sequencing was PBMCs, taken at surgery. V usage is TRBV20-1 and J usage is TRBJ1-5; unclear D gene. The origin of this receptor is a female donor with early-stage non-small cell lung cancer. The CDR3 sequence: CSAAMGAYNQPQHF. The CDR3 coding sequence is TGCAGTGCCGCCATGGGAGCATACAATCAGCCCCAGCATTTT.